This TCR beta chain was documented in a study of blood T cell repertoires in COVID-19. Only in-frame clones appear in the TCRdb table, and some are missing; sequencing was by immunoSEQ multiplex PCR. This table has 150,000 or so clones, around 84% appearing once. Sequenced material: PBMCs or T cells enriched from blood (not recorded which). The receptor's source is a man aged 35 to 55 who had recovered from COVID-19.

CDR3 DNA sequence: TGTGCCAGCAGCTTAACGACAGTTCCTGGCTACACCTTC. Encoded protein: CASSLTTVPGYTF. V and J are TRBV11-2 and TRBJ1-2; tentative D call: TRBD1 (5 bases). Germline V gives CDR1 SGHAT, CDR2 FQNNGV. This CDR3 contains 13 residues. V gave up 2 bases and J gave up 7 bases, with 11 bases separating them.